Listed below are T cell receptor beta chains from one sample, sequenced in a study of blood T cell repertoires in COVID-19. Sequencing used immunoSEQ multiplex PCR; TCRdb keeps in-frame clones, though not all of them. The sample contains 150,000 to 160,000 clones, 65% to 90% of which appear only once. The sample comprised peripheral blood. The receptors shown here come from a woman aged 55 to 70 with COVID-19, enrolled during active disease. Each CDR3 is given with its conserved first and last residue. Each record gives: D gene, CDR3 length, V gene, J gene, CDR3 protein. The D gene is left open where the match is weak.

d_gene: TRBD1
len: 14
v_gene: TRBV10-1
j_gene: TRBJ1-1
CDR3aa: CASSEPGTGRGAFF

d_gene: TRBD2
len: 16
v_gene: TRBV19
j_gene: TRBJ2-3
CDR3aa: CASSNRRAGGTDTQYF

d_gene: TRBD2
len: 15
v_gene: TRBV9
j_gene: TRBJ2-2
CDR3aa: CASSLAGVRTGELFF

d_gene: .
len: 12
v_gene: TRBV18
j_gene: TRBJ1-3
CDR3aa: CASSPDRNTIYF

d_gene: .
len: 14
v_gene: TRBV6-1
j_gene: TRBJ1-1
CDR3aa: CASSEPPWTAEAFF

d_gene: TRBD1
len: 15
v_gene: TRBV7-8
j_gene: TRBJ1-2
CDR3aa: CASSIRTGTVDGYTF

d_gene: .
len: 17
v_gene: TRBV9
j_gene: TRBJ1-1
CDR3aa: CASSDAGTLGAYTEAFF

d_gene: TRBD1
len: 14
v_gene: TRBV18
j_gene: TRBJ1-1
CDR3aa: CASSADRVGTEAFF

d_gene: .
len: 13
v_gene: TRBV7-9
j_gene: TRBJ1-2
CDR3aa: CASSSDRLYGYTF

d_gene: TRBD1
len: 17
v_gene: TRBV9
j_gene: TRBJ2-4
CDR3aa: CASSGGTGSVAKNIQYF

d_gene: TRBD1
len: 15
v_gene: TRBV27
j_gene: TRBJ1-2
CDR3aa: CASTPRPGTGRGYTF

d_gene: .
len: 15
v_gene: TRBV5-1
j_gene: TRBJ1-6
CDR3aa: CASSVTGFANSPLHF

d_gene: TRBD1
len: 14
v_gene: TRBV7-2
j_gene: TRBJ1-2
CDR3aa: CASTPDRANYGYTF

d_gene: .
len: 15
v_gene: TRBV7-9
j_gene: TRBJ1-4
CDR3aa: CASSLGGGVRQKLFF

d_gene: .
len: 15
v_gene: TRBV7-9
j_gene: TRBJ1-2
CDR3aa: CASNGEERANYGYTF

d_gene: .
len: 15
v_gene: TRBV25-1
j_gene: TRBJ1-2
CDR3aa: CASSEYQVETAGYTF

d_gene: .
len: 14
v_gene: TRBV7-2
j_gene: TRBJ1-5
CDR3aa: CASSQGQYNQPQHF

d_gene: TRBD1
len: 15
v_gene: TRBV30
j_gene: TRBJ2-2
CDR3aa: CAWSFPDRGTGELFF

d_gene: .
len: 16
v_gene: TRBV10-3
j_gene: TRBJ2-7
CDR3aa: CAISGLLAESSYEQYF